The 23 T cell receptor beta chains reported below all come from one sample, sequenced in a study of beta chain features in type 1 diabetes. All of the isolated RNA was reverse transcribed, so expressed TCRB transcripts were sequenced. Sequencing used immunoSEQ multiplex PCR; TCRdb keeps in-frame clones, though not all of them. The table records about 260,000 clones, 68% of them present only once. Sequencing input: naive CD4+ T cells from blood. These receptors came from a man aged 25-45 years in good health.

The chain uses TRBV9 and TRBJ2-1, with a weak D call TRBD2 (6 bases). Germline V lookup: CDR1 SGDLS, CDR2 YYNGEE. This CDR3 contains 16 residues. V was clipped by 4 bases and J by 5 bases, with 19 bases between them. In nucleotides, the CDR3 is TGTGCCAGCAGCACGGTGTGGGCTAGCGAAGACAATGAGCAGTTCTTC. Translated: CASSTVWASEDNEQFF.

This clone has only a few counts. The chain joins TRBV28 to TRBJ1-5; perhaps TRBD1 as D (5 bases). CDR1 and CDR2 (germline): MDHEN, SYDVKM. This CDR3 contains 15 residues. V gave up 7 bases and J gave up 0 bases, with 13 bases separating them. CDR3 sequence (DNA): TGTGCCAGCACCTCCCGGGGGTATAGCAATCAGCCCCAGCATTTT. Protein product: CASTSRGYSNQPQHF. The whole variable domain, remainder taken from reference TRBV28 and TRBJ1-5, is DVKVTQSSRYLVKRTGEKVFLECVQDMDHENMFWYRQDPGLGLRLIYFSYDVKMKEKGDIPEGYSVSREKKERFSLILESASTNQTSMYLCASTSRGYSNQPQHFGDGTRLSIL.

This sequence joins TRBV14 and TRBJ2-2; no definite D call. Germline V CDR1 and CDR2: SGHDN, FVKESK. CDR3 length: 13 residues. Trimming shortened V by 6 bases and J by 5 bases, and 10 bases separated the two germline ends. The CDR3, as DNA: TGTGCCAGCAGTCGATATTATACCGGGGAGCTGTTTTTT. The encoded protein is CASSRYYTGELFF.

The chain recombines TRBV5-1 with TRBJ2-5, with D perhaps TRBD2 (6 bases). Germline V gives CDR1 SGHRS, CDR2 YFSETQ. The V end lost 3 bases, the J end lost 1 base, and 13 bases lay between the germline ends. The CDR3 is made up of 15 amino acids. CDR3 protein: CASSSSGTSQETQYF. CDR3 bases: TGCGCCAGCAGCTCGTCAGGGACTTCCCAAGAGACCCAGTACTTC.

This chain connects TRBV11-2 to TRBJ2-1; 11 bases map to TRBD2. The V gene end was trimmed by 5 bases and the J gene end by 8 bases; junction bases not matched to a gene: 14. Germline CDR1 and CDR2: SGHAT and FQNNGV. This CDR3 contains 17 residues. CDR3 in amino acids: CASSPGIAGGQTDEQFF. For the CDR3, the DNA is TGTGCCAGCAGCCCCGGAATAGCGGGGGGGCAGACGGATGAGCAGTTCTTC.

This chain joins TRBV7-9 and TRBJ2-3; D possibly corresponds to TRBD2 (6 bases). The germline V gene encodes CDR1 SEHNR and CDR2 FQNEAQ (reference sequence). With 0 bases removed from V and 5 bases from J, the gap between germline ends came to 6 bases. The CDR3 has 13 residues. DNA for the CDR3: TGTGCCAGCAGCTTAGCGGAGGGAGATACGCAGTATTTT. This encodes CASSLAEGDTQYF. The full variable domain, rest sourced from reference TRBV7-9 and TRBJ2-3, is DTGVSQNPRHKITKRGQNVTFRCDPISEHNRLYWYRQTLGQGPEFLTYFQNEAQLEKSRLLSDRFSAERPKGSFSTLEIQRTEQGDSAMYLCASSLAEGDTQYFGPGTRLTVL.

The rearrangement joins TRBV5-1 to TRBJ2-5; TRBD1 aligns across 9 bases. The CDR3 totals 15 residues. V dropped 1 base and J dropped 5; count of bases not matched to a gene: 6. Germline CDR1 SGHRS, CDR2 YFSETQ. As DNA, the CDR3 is TGCGCCAGCAGCTTGAGGACAGGGGATGCGGAGACCCAGTACTTC. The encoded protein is CASSLRTGDAETQYF.

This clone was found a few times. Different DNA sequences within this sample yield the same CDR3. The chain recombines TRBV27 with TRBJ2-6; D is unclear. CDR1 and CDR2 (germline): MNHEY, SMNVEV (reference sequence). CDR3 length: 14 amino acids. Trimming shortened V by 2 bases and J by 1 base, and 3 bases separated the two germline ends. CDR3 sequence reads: CASSLGSGANVLTF. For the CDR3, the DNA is TGTGCCAGCAGTTTAGGGTCTGGGGCCAACGTCCTGACTTTC. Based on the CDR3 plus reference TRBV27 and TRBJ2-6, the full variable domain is EAQVTQNPRYLITVTGKKLTVTCSQNMNHEYMSWYRQDPGLGLRQIYYSMNVEVTDKGDVPEGYKVSRKEKRNFPLILESPSPNQTSLYFCASSLGSGANVLTFGAGSRLTVL.

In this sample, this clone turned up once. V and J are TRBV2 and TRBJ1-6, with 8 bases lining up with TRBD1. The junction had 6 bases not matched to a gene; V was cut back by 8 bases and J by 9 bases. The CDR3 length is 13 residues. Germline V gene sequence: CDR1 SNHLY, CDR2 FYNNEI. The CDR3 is CASGGQGGSPLHF. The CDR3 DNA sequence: TGTGCCAGCGGAGGACAGGGAGGTTCACCCCTCCACTTT.

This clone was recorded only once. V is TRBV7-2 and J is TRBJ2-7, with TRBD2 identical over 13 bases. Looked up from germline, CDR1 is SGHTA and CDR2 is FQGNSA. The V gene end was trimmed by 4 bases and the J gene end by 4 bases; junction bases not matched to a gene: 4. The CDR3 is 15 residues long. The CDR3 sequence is CASSSGLAGPYEQYF. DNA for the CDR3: TGTGCCAGCAGCTCGGGACTAGCGGGGCCTTACGAGCAGTACTTC.

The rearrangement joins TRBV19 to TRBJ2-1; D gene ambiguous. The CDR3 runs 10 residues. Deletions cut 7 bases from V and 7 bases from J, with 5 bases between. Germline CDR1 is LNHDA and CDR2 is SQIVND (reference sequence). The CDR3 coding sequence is TGTGCCAGTAAAGGTAATGAGCAGTTCTTC. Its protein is CASKGNEQFF.

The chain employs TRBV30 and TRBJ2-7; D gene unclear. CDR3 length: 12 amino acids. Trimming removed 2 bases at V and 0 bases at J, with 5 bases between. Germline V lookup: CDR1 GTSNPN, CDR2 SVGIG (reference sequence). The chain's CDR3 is CAWSIYSYEQYF. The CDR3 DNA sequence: TGTGCCTGGAGTATATACTCCTACGAGCAGTACTTC.

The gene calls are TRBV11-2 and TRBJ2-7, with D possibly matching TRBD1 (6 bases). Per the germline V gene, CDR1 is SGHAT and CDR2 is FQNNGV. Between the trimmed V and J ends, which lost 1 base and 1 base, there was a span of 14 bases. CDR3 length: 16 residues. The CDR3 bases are TGTGCCAGCAGCTTAGGCAGGCGACAGGATTCCTACGAGCAGTACTTC. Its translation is CASSLGRRQDSYEQYF.

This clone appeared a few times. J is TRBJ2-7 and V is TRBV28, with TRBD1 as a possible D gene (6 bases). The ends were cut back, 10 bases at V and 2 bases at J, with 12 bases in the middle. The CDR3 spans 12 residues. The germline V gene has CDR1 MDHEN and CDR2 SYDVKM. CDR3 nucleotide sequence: TGTGCCACCACCGGGACACCCTACGAGCAGTACTTC. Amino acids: CATTGTPYEQYF.

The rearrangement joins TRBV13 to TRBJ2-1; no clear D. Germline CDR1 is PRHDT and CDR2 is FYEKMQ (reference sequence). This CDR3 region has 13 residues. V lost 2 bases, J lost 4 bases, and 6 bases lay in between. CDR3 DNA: TGTGCCAGCAGCTTACGGATTTACAATGAGCAGTTCTTC. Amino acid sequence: CASSLRIYNEQFF. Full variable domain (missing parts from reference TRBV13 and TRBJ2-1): AAGVIQSPRHLIKEKRETATLKCYPIPRHDTVYWYQQGPGQDPQFLISFYEKMQSDKGSIPDRFSAQQFSDYHSELNMSSLELGDSALYFCASSLRIYNEQFFGPGTRLTVL.

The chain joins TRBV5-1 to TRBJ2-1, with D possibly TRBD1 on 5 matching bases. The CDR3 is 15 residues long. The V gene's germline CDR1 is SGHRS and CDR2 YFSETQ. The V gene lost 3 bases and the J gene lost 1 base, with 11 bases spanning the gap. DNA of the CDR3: TGCGCCAGCAGCTCCGGACAAGTTTCCTACAATGAGCAGTTCTTC. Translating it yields CASSSGQVSYNEQFF. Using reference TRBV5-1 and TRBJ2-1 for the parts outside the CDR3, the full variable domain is KAGVTQTPRYLIKTRGQQVTLSCSPISGHRSVSWYQQTPGQGLQFLFEYFSETQRNKGNFPGRFSGRQFSNSRSEMNVSTLELGDSALYLCASSSGQVSYNEQFFGPGTRLTVL.

The CDR3 DNA reads as TGTGCCAGCAGCTACACAGATACGCAGTATTTT. Residues: CASSYTDTQYF. The genes are TRBV13 and TRBJ2-3; D uncertain. Germline V gives CDR1 PRHDT, CDR2 FYEKMQ (reference sequence). Trimming left V 4 bases short and J 2 bases short, with 1 base between. The CDR3 has 11 amino acids.

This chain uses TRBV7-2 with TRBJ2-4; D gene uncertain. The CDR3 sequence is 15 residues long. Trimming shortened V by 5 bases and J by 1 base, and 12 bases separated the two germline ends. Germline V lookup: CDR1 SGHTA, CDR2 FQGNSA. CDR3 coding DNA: TGTGCCAGCAGCCCCTTAACGGTGGCCAAAAACATTCAGTACTTC. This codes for CASSPLTVAKNIQYF.

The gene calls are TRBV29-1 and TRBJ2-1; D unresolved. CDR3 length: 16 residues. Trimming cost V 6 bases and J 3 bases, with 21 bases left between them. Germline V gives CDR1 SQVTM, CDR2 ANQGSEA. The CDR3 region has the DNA TGCAGCGTCCACTCGGCAGCCGCCAAACTCTACAATGAGCAGTTCTTC. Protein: CSVHSAAAKLYNEQFF.

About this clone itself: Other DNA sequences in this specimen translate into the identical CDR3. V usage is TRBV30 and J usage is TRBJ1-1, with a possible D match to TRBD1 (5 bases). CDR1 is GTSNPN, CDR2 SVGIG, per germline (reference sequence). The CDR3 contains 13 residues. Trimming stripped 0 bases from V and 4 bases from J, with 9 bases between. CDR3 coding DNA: TGTGCCTGGAGTGTGCAGGGAAGCACTGAAGCTTTCTTT. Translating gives CAWSVQGSTEAFF.

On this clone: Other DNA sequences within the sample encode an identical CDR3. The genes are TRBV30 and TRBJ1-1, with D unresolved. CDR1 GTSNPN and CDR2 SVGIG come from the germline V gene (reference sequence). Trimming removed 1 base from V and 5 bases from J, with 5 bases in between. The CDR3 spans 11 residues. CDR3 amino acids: CAWSERTEAFF. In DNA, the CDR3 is TGTGCCTGGAGTGAGCGGACTGAAGCTTTCTTT. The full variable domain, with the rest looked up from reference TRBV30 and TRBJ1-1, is SQTIHQWPATLVQPVGSPLSLECTVEGTSNPNLYWYRQAAGRGLQLLFYSVGIGQISSEVPQNLSASRPQDRQFILSSKKLLLSDSGFYLCAWSERTEAFFGQGTRLTVV.

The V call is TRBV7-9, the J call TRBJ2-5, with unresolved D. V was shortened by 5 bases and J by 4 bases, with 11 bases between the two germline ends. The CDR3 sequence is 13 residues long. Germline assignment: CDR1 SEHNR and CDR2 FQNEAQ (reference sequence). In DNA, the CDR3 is TGTGCCAGCAGCGCCCCCTGGGGAGAGACCCAGTACTTC. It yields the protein CASSAPWGETQYF.

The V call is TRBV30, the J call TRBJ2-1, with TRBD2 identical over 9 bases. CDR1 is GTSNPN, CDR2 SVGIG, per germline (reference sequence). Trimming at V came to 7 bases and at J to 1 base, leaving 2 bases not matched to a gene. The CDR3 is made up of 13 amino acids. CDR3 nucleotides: TGTGCCTCGCGGGAGGGTTCCTACAATGAGCAGTTCTTC. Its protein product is CASREGSYNEQFF.